The clone carrying this TCR beta chain occurred a few times. Its antigen remains unknown. These data originate in a study of cytomegalovirus exposure and HLA in healthy donors. Regarding the study as a whole: Several top significant clusters appeared, in a later analysis, to be linked to common viral pathogens. In an earlier analysis, productive rearrangement rates for most beta V segments clustered near 87% or 30%.

In the PCR, 60 Vbeta and 13 Jbeta primers were used. Sequencing was performed with immunoSEQ multiplex PCR; in TCRdb, only in-frame clones are kept and a portion is missing. This sample has around 270,000 clones, with around 80% found just once. Sequenced: PBMCs. The clonotype originates from a girl aged 2-10 years in good health and CMV-seronegative.

CDR3 loop: CASSTSRDRMDTF. The CDR3 DNA follows: TGTGCCAGCAGTACCTCCAGAGACAGGATGGACACCTTC. This sequence joins TRBV2 and TRBJ1-2, with D perhaps TRBD1 (6 bases). Per germline, CDR1 SNHLY and CDR2 FYNNEI. The CDR3 totals 13 residues. V was trimmed by 5 bases and J by 12 bases, leaving 19 bases between them.